This paragraph covers one T cell receptor beta chain sequence. Antigen: not known. This CDR3 is 11 amino acids long. V lost 2 bases to trimming and J lost 5 bases, with 3 bases between them. The germline V gene encodes CDR1 SGHNT and CDR2 YYREEE (reference sequence). Libraries were prepared by immunoSEQ multiplex PCR; TCRdb keeps only in-frame clonotypes and omits some of them. The table lists 26,000 or so clones, about 83% of them singletons, with roughly 25% in the top ten. This sample stems from a study of OX40 agonist ivuxolimab in advanced cancers. Study summary: The drug used for patients, ivuxolimab, was an agonistic anti-OX40 (CD134) antibody. General observations from the study: Low normalized T-cell clonal expansion was additionally recorded for some nonresponders. At 0.1 to 3.0 mg/kg and by week 6, clonal expansion occurred in CD4+ and CD8+ blood T cells. Mean expanded clone counts were higher in CD8+ than CD4+ T cells.

The specimen comprised CD4+ or CD8+ T cells sorted from blood, sampled in a trial of the OX40 agonist ivuxolimab. The clonotype originates from an adult with an advanced solid tumor such as melanoma, head and neck, liver or kidney cancer. V is TRBV5-4 and J is TRBJ2-3; D gene unclear. This CDR3 reads CASSFGDTQYF. In DNA form, the CDR3 reads TGTGCCAGCAGCTTCGGAGATACGCAGTATTTT. The full variable domain, its missing parts supplied by reference TRBV5-4 and TRBJ2-3, is ETGVTQSPTHLIKTRGQQVTLRCSSQSGHNTVSWYQQALGQGPQFIFQYYREEENGRGNFPPRFSGLQFPNYSSELNVNALELDDSALYLCASSFGDTQYFGPGTRLTVL.